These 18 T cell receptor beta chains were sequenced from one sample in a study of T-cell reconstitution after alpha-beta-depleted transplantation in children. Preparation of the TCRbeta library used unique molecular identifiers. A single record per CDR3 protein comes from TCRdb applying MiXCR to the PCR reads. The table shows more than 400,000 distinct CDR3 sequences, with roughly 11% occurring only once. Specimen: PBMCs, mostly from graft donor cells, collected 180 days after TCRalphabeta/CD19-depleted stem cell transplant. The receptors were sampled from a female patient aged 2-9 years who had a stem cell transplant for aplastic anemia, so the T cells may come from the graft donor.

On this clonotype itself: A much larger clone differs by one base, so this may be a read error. The chain's CDR3 is CASSQDRAGLYEQYF. CDR3 coding DNA: TGCGCCAGCAGCCAAGATAGGGCAGGGCTCTACGAGCAGTACTTC. V gene TRBV4-3 combines with J gene TRBJ2-7; perhaps TRBD1 as D (5 bases). Germline-derived CDR1 and CDR2 are LGHNA and YSLEER. Trimming pared 0 bases from V and 3 bases from J, leaving 12 bases between. This CDR3 is built from 15 residues.

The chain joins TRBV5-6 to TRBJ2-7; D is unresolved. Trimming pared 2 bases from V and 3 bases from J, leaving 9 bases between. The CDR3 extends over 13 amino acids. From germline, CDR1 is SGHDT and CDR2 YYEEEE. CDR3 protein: CASSFGRRYEQYF. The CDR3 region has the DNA TGTGCCAGCAGCTTCGGGCGCCGCTACGAGCAGTACTTC.

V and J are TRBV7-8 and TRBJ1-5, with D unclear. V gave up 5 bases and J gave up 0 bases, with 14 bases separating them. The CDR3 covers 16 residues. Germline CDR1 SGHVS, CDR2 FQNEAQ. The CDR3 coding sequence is TGTGCCAGCAGCCTCGGGTCAGACTATAGCAATCAGCCCCAGCATTTT. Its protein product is CASSLGSDYSNQPQHF.

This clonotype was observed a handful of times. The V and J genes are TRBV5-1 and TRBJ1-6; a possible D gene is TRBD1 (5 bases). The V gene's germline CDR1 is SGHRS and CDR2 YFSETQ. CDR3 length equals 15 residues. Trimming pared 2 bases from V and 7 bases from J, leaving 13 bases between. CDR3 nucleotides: TGCGCCAGCAGCTTAGGGACGGCTGCAAATTCACCCCTCCACTTT. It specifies CASSLGTAANSPLHF.

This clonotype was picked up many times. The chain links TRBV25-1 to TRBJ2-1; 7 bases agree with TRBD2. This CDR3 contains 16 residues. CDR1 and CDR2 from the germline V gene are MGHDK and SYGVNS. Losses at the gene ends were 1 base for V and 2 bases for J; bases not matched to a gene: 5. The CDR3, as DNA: TGTGCCAGCAGTGAATTCGCTAGCGGAACCTACAATGAGCAGTTCTTC. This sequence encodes CASSEFASGTYNEQFF. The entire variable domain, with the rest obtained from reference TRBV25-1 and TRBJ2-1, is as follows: EADIYQTPRYLVIGTGKKITLECSQTMGHDKMYWYQQDPGMELHLIHYSYGVNSTEKGDLSSESTVSRIRTEHFPLTLESARPSHTSQYLCASSEFASGTYNEQFFGPGTRLTVL.

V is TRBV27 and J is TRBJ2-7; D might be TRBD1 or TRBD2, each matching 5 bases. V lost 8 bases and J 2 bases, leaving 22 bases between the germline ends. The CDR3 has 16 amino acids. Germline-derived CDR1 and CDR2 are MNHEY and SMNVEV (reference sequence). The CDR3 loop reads CASALAGPGRPYEQYV. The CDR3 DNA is TGTGCCAGCGCCCTAGCAGGCCCGGGACGCCCCTACGAGCAGTACGTC.

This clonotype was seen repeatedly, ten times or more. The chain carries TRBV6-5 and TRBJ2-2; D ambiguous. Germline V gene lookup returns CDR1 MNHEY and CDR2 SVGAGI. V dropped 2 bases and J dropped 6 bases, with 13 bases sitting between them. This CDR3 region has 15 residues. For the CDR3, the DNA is TGTGCCAGCAGTTACAGGATTGGTACCGCCGGGGAGCTGTTTTTT. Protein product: CASSYRIGTAGELFF.

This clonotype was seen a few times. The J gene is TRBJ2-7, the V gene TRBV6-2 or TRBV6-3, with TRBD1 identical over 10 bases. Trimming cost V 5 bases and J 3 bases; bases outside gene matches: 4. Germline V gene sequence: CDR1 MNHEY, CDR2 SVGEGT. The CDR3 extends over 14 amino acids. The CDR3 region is CASSDRDRGYEQYV. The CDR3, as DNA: TGTGCCAGCAGTGACCGGGACAGGGGCTACGAGCAGTACGTC.

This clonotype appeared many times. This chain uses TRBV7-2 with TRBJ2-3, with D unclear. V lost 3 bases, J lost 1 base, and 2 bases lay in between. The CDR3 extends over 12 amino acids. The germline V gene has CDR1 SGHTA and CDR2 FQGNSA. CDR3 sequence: CASSFRTDTQYF. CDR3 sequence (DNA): TGTGCCAGCAGCTTCCGCACAGATACGCAGTATTTT.

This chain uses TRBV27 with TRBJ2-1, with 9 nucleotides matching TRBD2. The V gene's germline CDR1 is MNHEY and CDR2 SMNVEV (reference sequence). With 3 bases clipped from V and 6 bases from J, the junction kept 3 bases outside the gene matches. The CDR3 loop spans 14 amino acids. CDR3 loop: CASSFSGSANEQFF. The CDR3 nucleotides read TGTGCCAGCAGTTTTAGCGGGAGTGCCAATGAGCAGTTCTTC.

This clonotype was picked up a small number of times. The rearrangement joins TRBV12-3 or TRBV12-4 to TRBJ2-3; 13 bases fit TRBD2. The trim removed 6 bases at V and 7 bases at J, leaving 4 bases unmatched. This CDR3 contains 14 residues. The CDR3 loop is CASRGTSGMHTQYF. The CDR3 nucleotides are TGTGCCAGCAGGGGGACTAGCGGGATGCATACGCAGTATTTT.

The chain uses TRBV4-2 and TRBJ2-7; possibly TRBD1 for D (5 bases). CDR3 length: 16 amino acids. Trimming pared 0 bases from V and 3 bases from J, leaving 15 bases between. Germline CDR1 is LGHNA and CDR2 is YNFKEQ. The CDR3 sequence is CASSQESRVMFYEQYF. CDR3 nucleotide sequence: TGTGCCAGCAGCCAAGAGTCCAGGGTGATGTTCTACGAGCAGTACTTC.

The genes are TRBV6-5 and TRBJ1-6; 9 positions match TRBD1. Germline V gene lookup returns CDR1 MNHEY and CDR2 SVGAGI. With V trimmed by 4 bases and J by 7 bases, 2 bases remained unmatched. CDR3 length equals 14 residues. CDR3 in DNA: TGTGCCAGCAGTTGGGGACAGGGAAATTCACCCCTCCACTTT. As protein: CASSWGQGNSPLHF.

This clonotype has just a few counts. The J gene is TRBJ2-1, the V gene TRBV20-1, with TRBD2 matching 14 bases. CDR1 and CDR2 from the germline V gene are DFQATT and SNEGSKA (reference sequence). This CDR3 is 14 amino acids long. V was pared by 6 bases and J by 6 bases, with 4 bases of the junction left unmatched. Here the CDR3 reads CSAQGTSGGNEQFF. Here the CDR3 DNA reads TGCAGTGCACAGGGGACTAGCGGGGGCAATGAGCAGTTCTTC.

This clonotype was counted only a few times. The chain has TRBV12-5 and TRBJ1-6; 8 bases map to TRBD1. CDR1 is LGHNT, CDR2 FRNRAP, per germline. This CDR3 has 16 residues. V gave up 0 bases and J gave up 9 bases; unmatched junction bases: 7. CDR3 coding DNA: TGTGCTAGTGGTTTGGTACTCACAGGGGGAAGTTCACCCCTCCACTTT. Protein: CASGLVLTGGSSPLHF.

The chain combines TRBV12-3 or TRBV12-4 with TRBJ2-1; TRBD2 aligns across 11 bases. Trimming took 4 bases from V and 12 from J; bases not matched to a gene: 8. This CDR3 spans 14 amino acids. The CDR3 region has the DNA TGTGCCAGCAGTTCCCGACTAGCGGGGACGGGGCAGTTCTTC. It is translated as CASSSRLAGTGQFF.

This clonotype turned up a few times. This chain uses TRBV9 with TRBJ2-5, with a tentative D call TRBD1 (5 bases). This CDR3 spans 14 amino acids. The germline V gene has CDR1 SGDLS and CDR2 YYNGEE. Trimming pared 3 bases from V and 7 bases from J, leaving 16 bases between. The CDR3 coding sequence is TGTGCCAGCAGCGAGGGGCCGGCCCCGGGGACCCAGTACTTC. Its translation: CASSEGPAPGTQYF.

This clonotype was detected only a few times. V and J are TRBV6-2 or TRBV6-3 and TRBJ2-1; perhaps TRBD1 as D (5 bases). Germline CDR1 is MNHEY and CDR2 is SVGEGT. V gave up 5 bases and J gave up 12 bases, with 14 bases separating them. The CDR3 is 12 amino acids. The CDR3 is CASSNDRVGQFF. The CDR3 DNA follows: TGTGCCAGCAGTAACGACAGAGTAGGGCAGTTCTTC.